This T cell receptor beta chain was obtained from a study of neoadjuvant anti-PD-1 for oral cavity cancer. Study-level information: Patients without progression got a fourth dose around day 43.

Per the germline V gene, CDR1 is MNHEY and CDR2 is SVGAGI. V shed 0 bases, J shed 3 bases, and the junction held 3 bases outside the gene matches. The CDR3 runs 15 residues. This sample's time point: after neoadjuvant nivolumab, at surgical resection. TCRdb keeps only in-frame clones here, not all; method: immunoSEQ multiplex PCR. The table includes over 11,000 clones, around 66% detected once. The TCR sequence derives from a person aged 35-79 years with oral cavity squamous cell carcinoma. The chain couples TRBV6-5 to TRBJ1-2; 8 nucleotides match TRBD1. The specimen was PBMCs, collected after nivolumab (anti-PD-1) treatment. In DNA form, the CDR3 reads TGTGCCAGCAGTTACTCAGGGACAGGCGACTATGGCTACACCTTC. Protein product: CASSYSGTGDYGYTF.